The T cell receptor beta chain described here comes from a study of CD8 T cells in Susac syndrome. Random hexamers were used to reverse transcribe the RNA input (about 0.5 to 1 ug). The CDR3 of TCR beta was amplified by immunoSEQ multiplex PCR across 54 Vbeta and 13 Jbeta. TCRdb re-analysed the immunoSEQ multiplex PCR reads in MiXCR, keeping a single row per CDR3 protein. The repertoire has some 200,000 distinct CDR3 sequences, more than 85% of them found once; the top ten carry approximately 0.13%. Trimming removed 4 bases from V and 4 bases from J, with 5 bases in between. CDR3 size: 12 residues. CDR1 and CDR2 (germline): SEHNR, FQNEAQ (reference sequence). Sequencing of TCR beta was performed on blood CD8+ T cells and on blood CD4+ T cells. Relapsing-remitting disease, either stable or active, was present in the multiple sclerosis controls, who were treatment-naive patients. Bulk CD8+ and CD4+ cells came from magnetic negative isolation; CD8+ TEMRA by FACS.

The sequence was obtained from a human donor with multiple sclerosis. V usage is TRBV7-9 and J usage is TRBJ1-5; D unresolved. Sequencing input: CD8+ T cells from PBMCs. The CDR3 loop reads CASSSGNQPQHF. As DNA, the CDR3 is TGTGCCAGCAGCTCGGGGAATCAGCCCCAGCATTTT.